One and the same sample provided the 9 T cell receptor beta chains below, sequenced in a study of shared clonotypes between healthy human individuals. TCRdb keeps only in-frame clones here, not all; method: immunoSEQ multiplex PCR. Among over a million clones listed, 96% were seen once. The specimen sequenced was naive CD4+ T cells sorted from blood. Subset specified: CD45RA+ positively selected. These TCRs come from a man aged 30-40 years in good health.

About this clone itself: One end of the junction is discordant with germline, which a read error may explain. V gene TRBV7-7 combines with J gene TRBJ1-1; D unclear. Germline assignment: CDR1 SSHAT and CDR2 FNYEAQ (reference sequence). The CDR3 runs 13 residues. The CDR3 sequence: CASSLQSNTEAFF. DNA for the CDR3: TGTGCTAGCAGCTTACAAAGTAACACTGAAGCTTTCTTT.

The chain joins TRBV7-9 to TRBJ2-3, with TRBD2 matching 9 bases. The CDR3 length is 16 residues. V trimming: 2 bases; J trimming: 2 bases; junction bases outside the gene matches: 5. Germline V lookup: CDR1 SEHNR, CDR2 FQNEAQ (reference sequence). CDR3 loop: CASSLRAGGITDTQYF. The CDR3 DNA reads as TGTGCCAGCAGCTTAAGAGCGGGAGGCATCACAGATACGCAGTATTTT.

The J gene is TRBJ2-5, the V gene TRBV2, with TRBD1 matching over 10 bases. The CDR3 is made up of 13 amino acids. V lost 9 bases and J lost 4; bases outside the gene matches: 5. Germline CDR1 reads SNHLY; CDR2 reads FYNNEI. The DNA for the CDR3 is TGTGCCAGTGACAGGGGGCGTTTAGAGACCCAGTACTTC. Translation: CASDRGRLETQYF.

The count of this clone is one. V gene TRBV7-8 combines with J gene TRBJ1-2; D remains ambiguous. CDR3 length: 15 amino acids. Trimming left V 6 bases short and J 0 bases short, with 14 bases between. The germline CDR1 and CDR2 sequences are SGHVS and FQNEAQ. In DNA form, the CDR3 reads TGTGCCAGCAGTCACTTCGACAAGACTAACTATGGCTACACCTTC. Translation: CASSHFDKTNYGYTF.

V and J are TRBV7-8 and TRBJ2-1, with TRBD1 matching over 7 bases. Germline trimming cut 3 bases from V and 6 bases from J; bases unmatched to any gene: 2. CDR3 length: 13 amino acids. CDR1 SGHVS and CDR2 FQNEAQ come from the germline V gene. CDR3 nucleotide sequence: TGTGCCAGCAGCTTTACAGGGGTCAATGAGCAGTTCTTC. This encodes CASSFTGVNEQFF.

This chain connects TRBV15 to TRBJ2-6; D is perhaps TRBD2 (5 bases). Germline lookup yields CDR1 LNHNV and CDR2 YYDKDF (reference sequence). The CDR3 has 15 amino acids. Trimming shortened V by 5 bases and J by 3 bases, and 11 bases separated the two germline ends. The CDR3, as DNA: TGTGCCACCAGCGAGCGCGGGCTTGGGGCCAACGTCCTGACTTTC. As protein: CATSERGLGANVLTF.

This rearrangement joins TRBV10-1 to TRBJ2-7, with D unclear. The V gene's germline CDR1 is WNHNN and CDR2 SYGVQD (reference sequence). V lost 4 bases and J lost 0, with 7 bases in between. This CDR3 region has 13 residues. The CDR3 DNA follows: TGCGCCAGCAGTGTCGGAAGCTCCTACGAGCAGTACTTC. Amino acids: CASSVGSSYEQYF.

V usage is TRBV5-1 and J usage is TRBJ2-1; TRBD2 matches at 8 bases. The germline CDR1 and CDR2 sequences are SGHRS and YFSETQ. There are 15 residues in the CDR3. J was trimmed by 4 bases and V by 7 bases; bases with no gene match: 10. CDR3 coding DNA: TGCGCCAGCTCCGTTGATAGCGGGATGTACAATGAGCAGTTCTTC. Residues: CASSVDSGMYNEQFF. The full variable domain, rest sourced from reference TRBV5-1 and TRBJ2-1, is KAGVTQTPRYLIKTRGQQVTLSCSPISGHRSVSWYQQTPGQGLQFLFEYFSETQRNKGNFPGRFSGRQFSNSRSEMNVSTLELGDSALYLCASSVDSGMYNEQFFGPGTRLTVL.

The V gene is TRBV29-1, the J gene TRBJ2-2; perhaps TRBD1 as D (6 bases). Between the trimmed V and J ends, which lost 5 bases and 0 bases, there was a span of 13 bases. From germline, CDR1 is SQVTM and CDR2 ANQGSEA. The CDR3 totals 15 residues. CDR3 nucleotides: TGCAGCGTTTTGACAGGTTCGGCGAACACCGGGGAGCTGTTTTTT. Translated: CSVLTGSANTGELFF.